Detailed here is one TCR beta chain. This specimen belongs to a study of technical replicates of blood from a handful of donors. Profiling relied on immunoSEQ multiplex PCR, and the TCRdb table lists in-frame clones only, not all of them. The table has approximately 99,000 clones, 95% to 97% seen once; the top ten hold about 0.35%. The TCR originated in a human donor in good health. Sample: T cells isolated from PBMCs.

Here the CDR3 reads CASSYSVGTTKNEQYF. CDR3 bases: TGTGCCAGCAGTTACTCAGTGGGGACTACCAAGAACGAGCAGTACTTC. The chain joins TRBV6-5 to TRBJ2-7; TRBD2 aligns across 7 bases. Germline assignment: CDR1 MNHEY and CDR2 SVGAGI. This CDR3 has 16 amino acids. V lost 0 bases and J lost 5; bases outside the gene matches: 10.